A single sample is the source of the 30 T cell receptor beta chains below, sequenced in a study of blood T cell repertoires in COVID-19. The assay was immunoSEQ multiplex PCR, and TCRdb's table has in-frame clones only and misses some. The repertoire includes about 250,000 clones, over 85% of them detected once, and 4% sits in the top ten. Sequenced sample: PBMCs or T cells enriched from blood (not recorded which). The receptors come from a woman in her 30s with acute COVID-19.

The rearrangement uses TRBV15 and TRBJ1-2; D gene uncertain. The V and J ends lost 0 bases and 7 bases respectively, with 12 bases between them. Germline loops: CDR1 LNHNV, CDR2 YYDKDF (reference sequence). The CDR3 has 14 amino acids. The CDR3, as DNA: TGTGCCACCAGCAGAGATCCCACGCCAGGTGGCTACACCTTC. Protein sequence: CATSRDPTPGGYTF.

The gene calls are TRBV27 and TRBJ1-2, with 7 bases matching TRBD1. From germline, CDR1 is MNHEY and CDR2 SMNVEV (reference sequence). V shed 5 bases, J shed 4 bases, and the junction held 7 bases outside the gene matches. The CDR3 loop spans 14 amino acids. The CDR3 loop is CASSQRQGRYGYTF. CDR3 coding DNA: TGTGCCAGCAGTCAAAGACAGGGCCGCTATGGCTACACCTTC.

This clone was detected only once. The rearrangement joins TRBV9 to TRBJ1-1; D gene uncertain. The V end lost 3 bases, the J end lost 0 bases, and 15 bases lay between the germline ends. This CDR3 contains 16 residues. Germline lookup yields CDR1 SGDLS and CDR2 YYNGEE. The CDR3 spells CASSGLLEGLNTEAFF. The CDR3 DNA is TGTGCCAGCAGCGGTCTATTGGAGGGTTTGAACACTGAAGCTTTCTTT.

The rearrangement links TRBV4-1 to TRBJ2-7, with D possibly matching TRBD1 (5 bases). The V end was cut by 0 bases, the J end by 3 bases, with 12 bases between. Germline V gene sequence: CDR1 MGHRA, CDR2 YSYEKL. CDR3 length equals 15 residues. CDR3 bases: TGCGCCAGCAGCCAAGATGGGGCAGCCAACTACGAGCAGTACTTC. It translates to CASSQDGAANYEQYF.

Here the CDR3 DNA reads TGTGCCTGGAGGACAGGAAACTCCTATAATTCACCCCTCCACTTT. Translated, it gives CAWRTGNSYNSPLHF. The rearrangement joins TRBV30 to TRBJ1-6, with D perhaps TRBD1 (6 bases). Between the trimmed V and J ends, which lost 3 bases and 0 bases, there was a span of 9 bases. Germline CDR1 GTSNPN, CDR2 SVGIG (reference sequence). This CDR3 spans 15 amino acids. The full variable domain, with the rest looked up from reference TRBV30 and TRBJ1-6, is SQTIHQWPATLVQPVGSPLSLECTVEGTSNPNLYWYRQAAGRGLQLLFYSVGIGQISSEVPQNLSASRPQDRQFILSSKKLLLSDSGFYLCAWRTGNSYNSPLHFGNGTRLTVT.

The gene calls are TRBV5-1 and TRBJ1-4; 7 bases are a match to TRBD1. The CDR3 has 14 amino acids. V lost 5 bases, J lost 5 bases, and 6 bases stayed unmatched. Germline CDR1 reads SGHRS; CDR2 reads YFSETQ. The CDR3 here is CASRPDRSNEKLFF. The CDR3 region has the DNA TGCGCCAGCAGACCGGACAGGTCGAATGAAAAACTGTTTTTT.

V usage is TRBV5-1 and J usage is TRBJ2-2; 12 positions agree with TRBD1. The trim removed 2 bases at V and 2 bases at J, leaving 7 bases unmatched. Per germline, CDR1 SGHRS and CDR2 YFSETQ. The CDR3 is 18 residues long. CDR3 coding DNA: TGCGCCAGCAGCTTCACCGGGACAGGGGGCCCCAACACCGGGGAGCTGTTTTTT. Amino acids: CASSFTGTGGPNTGELFF.

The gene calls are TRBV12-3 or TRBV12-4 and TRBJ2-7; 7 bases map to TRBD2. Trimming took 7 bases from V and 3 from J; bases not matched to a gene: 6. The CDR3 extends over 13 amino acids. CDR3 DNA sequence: TGTGCCAGCACCCCGGGACTAAACTACGAGCAGTACTTC. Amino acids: CASTPGLNYEQYF.

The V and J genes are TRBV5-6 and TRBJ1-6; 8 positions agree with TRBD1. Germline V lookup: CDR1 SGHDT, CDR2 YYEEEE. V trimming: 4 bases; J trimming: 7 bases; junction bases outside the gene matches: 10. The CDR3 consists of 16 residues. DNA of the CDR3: TGTGCCAGCAGCCCGAGCGGACAGGGACTCAATTCACCCCTCCACTTT. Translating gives CASSPSGQGLNSPLHF. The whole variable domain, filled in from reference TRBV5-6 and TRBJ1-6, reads DAGVTQSPTHLIKTRGQQVTLRCSPKSGHDTVSWYQQALGQGPQFIFQYYEEEERQRGNFPDRFSGHQFPNYSSELNVNALLLGDSALYLCASSPSGQGLNSPLHFGNGTRLTVT.

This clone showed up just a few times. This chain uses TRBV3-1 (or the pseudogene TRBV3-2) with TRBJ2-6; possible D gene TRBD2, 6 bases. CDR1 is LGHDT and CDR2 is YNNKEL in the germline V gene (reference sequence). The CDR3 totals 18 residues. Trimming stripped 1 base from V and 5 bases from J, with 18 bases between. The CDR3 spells CASSQAERRGLRANVLTF. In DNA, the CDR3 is TGTGCCAGCAGCCAAGCTGAAAGGAGGGGCTTAAGGGCCAACGTCCTGACTTTC.

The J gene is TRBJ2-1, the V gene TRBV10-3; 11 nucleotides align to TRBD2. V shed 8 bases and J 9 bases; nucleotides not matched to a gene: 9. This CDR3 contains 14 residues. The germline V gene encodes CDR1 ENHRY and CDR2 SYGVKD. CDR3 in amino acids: CAISLAGGLIEQFF. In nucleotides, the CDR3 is TGTGCCATCTCTTTAGCGGGGGGGTTGATTGAGCAGTTCTTC.

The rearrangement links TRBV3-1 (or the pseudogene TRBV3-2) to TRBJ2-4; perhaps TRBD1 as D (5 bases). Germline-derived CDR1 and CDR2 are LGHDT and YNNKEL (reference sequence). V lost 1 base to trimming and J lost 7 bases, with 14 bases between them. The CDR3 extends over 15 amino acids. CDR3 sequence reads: CASSQARQSNNIQYF. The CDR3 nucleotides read TGTGCCAGCAGCCAAGCCCGACAGTCTAACAACATTCAGTACTTC.

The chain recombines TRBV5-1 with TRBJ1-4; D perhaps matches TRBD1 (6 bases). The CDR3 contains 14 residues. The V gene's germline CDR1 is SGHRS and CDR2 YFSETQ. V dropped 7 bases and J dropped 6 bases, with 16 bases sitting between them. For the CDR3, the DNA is TGCGCCAGCCGAAGACAGGAAGTAGATGAAAAACTGTTTTTT. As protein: CASRRQEVDEKLFF.

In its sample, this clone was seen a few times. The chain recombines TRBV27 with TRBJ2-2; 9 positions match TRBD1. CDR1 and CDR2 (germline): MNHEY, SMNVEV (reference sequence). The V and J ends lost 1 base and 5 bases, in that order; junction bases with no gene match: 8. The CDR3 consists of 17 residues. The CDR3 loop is CASSLYLQGARTGELFF. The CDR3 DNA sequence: TGTGCCAGCAGTTTATACTTACAGGGGGCAAGGACCGGGGAGCTGTTTTTT.

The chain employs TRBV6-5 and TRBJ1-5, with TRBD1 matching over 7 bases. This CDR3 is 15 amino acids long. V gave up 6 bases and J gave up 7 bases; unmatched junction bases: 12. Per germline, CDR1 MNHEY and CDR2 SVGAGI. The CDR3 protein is CASSQNPTGEQPQHF. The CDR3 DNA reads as TGTGCCAGCAGCCAAAATCCCACAGGGGAACAGCCCCAGCATTTT.

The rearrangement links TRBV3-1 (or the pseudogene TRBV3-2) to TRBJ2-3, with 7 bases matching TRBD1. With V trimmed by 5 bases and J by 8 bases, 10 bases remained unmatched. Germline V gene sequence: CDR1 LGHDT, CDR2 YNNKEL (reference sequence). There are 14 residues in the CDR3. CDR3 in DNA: TGTGCCAGCAGCTCACAGGGGTTGGGGGCTACGCAGTATTTT. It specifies CASSSQGLGATQYF.

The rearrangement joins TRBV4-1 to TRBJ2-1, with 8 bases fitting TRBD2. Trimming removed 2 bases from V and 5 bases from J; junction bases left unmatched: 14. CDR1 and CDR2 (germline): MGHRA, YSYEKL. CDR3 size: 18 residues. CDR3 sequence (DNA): TGCGCCAGCAGCCAAATTAGCGGGGCCGTCTCAGGGGACAATGAGCAGTTCTTC. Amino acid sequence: CASSQISGAVSGDNEQFF.

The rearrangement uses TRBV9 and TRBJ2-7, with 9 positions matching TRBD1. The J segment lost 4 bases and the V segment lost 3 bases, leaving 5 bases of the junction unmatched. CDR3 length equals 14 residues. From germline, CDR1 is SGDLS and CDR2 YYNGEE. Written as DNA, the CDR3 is TGTGCCAGCAGCGGGACAGGGGAGGCGTACGAGCAGTACTTC. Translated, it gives CASSGTGEAYEQYF.

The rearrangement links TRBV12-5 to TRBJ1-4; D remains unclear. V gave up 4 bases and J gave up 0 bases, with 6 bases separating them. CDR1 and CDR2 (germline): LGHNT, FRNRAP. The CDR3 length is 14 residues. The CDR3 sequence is CASGSGATNEKLFF. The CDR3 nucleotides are TGTGCTAGTGGTTCCGGGGCAACTAATGAAAAACTGTTTTTT.

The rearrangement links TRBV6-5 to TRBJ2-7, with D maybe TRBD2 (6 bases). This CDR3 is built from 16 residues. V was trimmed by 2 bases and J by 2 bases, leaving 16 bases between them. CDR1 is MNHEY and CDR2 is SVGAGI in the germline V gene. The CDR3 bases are TGTGCCAGCAGTTACGAGGGCAGCGGGCTAACCTACGAGCAGTACTTC. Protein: CASSYEGSGLTYEQYF.

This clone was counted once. CDR3 in DNA: TGTGCCAGCAGTTACTCGACCCGGAGGGGAAGGGATTCACCCCTCCACTTT. Protein sequence: CASSYSTRRGRDSPLHF. The chain joins TRBV6-2 or TRBV6-3 to TRBJ1-6; weak D call: TRBD1 (5 bases). This CDR3 comprises 17 residues. V was trimmed by 0 bases and J by 8 bases, leaving 17 bases between them. The germline V gene encodes CDR1 MNHEY and CDR2 SVGEGT.

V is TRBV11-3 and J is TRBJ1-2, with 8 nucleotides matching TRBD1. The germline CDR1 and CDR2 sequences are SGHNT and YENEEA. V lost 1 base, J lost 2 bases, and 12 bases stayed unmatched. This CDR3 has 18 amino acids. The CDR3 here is CASSLVNRGQGANYGYTF. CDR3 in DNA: TGTGCCAGCAGCTTAGTCAACCGAGGACAGGGCGCCAACTATGGCTACACCTTC.

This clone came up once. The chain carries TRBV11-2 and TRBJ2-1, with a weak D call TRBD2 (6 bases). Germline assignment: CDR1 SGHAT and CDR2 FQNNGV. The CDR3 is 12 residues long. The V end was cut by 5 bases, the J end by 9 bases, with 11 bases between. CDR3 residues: CASSPRGLEQFF. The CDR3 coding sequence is TGTGCCAGCAGCCCGCGGGGCCTTGAGCAGTTCTTC.

Written as DNA, the CDR3 is TGTGCCAGCAGCCAGCGGAATAATTCACCCCTCCACTTT. Protein product: CASSQRNNSPLHF. The rearrangement links TRBV14 to TRBJ1-6; D call uncertain. The CDR3 is made up of 13 amino acids. Germline CDR1 reads SGHDN; CDR2 reads FVKESK. Trimming removed 3 bases at V and 5 bases at J, with 5 bases between.

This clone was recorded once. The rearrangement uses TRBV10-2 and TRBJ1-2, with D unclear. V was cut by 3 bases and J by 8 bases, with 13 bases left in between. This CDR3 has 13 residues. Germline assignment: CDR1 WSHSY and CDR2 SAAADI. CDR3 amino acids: CASSDLGVGGYTF. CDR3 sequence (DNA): TGCGCCAGCAGTGATCTCGGGGTTGGGGGCTACACCTTC.

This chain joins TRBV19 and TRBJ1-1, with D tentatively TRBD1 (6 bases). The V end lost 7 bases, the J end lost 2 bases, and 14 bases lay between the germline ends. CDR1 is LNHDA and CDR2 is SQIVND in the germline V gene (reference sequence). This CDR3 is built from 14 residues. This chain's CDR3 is CASIEDRFNTEAFF. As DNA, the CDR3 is TGTGCCAGTATCGAGGACAGATTTAACACTGAAGCTTTCTTT.

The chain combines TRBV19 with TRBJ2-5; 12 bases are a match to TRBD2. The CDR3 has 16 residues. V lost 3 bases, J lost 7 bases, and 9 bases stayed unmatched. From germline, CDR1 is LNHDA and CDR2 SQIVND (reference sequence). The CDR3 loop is CASSMPGTSGPGTQYF. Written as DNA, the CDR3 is TGTGCCAGTAGTATGCCCGGGACTAGCGGGCCGGGGACCCAGTACTTC.

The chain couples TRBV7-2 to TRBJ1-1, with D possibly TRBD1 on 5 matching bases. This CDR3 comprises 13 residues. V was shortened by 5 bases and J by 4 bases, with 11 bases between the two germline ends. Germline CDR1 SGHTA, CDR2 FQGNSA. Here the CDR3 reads CASSTGGATEAFF. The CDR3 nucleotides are TGTGCCAGCAGCACCGGGGGAGCCACTGAAGCTTTCTTT.

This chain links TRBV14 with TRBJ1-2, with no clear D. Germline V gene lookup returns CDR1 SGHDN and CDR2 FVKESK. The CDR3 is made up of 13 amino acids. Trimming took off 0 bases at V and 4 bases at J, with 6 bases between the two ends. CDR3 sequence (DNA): TGTGCCAGCAGCCAAGATTCGTTCTATGGCTACACCTTC. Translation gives CASSQDSFYGYTF.

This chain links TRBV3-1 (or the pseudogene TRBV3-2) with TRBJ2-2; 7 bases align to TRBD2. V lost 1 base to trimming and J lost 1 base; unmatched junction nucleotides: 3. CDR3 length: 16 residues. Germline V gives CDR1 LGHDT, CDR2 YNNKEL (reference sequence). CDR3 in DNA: TGTGCCAGCAGCCAAGGTGTAGCGGGGAACACCGGGGAGCTGTTTTTT. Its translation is CASSQGVAGNTGELFF.